This T cell receptor beta chain appears in the sequencing data of a study of beta chain features in type 1 diabetes. The overall study: Age, gender and cell yields were similar between patients and healthy donors.

Reverse transcribing all isolated RNA meant expressed TCRB transcripts were sequenced. Naive, central memory and regulatory T cell samples yielded around 3.5 million reads on average. The method was immunoSEQ multiplex PCR; TCRdb's version includes in-frame clones alone and lacks a portion of them. The table records more than 250,000 clones, about a fifth of them present only once. Comments on this clone: Its antigen is not known.

V lost 1 base and J lost 7, with 15 bases in between. CDR1 and CDR2 from the germline V gene are SGHNT and YYREEE (reference sequence). The CDR3 sequence is 14 residues long. Whole-study findings and limits: In comparison with healthy donors, patients had naive, central memory and Treg TCRB repertoires that appeared more similar. For patients and controls alike, PCR might favor shorter templates to the same degree. A moderate, significant TCRB CDR3 shortening appeared in type 1 diabetes across four CD4+ subsets.

The TCR was taken from a woman between 40 and 55 years old with type 1 diabetes. The rearrangement joins TRBV5-4 to TRBJ2-7; D gene uncertain. Sequenced sample: naive CD4+ T cells from blood. The DNA for the CDR3 is TGTGCCAGCAGCTTGCAGAGTACGGTCAGGGAGCAGTACTTC. This codes for CASSLQSTVREQYF.